The 14 T cell receptor beta chains given below trace back to one sample, sequenced in a study of blood T cell repertoires in COVID-19 (dated by TCRdb to 2018 to 2021). The library relied on the immunoSEQ multiplex PCR assay. TCRdb took over this immuneACCESS table, retaining in-frame rearrangements with V and J assigned. Such tables are incomplete; in checked studies, under half of the missing clones stem from an unresolved V gene, and the remainder is unexplained. This sample has around 86,000 clones in its table, and about 90% of those were observed once. The ten largest clones represent approximately 8% of the sample. Sequences were obtained from peripheral blood. Receptors were obtained from a human donor with acute or convalescent COVID-19. The donor label of this sample is uncertain.

Here the CDR3 DNA reads TGTGCCAGCAGCTTAACCCTAGCGGGGGGGCAAAATGAGCAGTTCTTC. Its translation: CASSLTLAGGQNEQFF. This rearrangement joins TRBV7-2 to TRBJ2-1; 12 bases line up with TRBD2. Trimming took 2 bases from V and 7 from J; bases not matched to a gene: 6. CDR1 is SGHTA and CDR2 is FQGNSA in the germline V gene. The CDR3 sequence is 16 residues long.

The genes are TRBV5-1 and TRBJ2-7; D is perhaps TRBD1 (6 bases). Trimming removed 2 bases from V and 4 bases from J, with 13 bases in between. CDR1 is SGHRS, CDR2 YFSETQ, per germline. CDR3 size: 14 residues. CDR3 in amino acids: CASSLDRDKYEQYF. In DNA form, the CDR3 reads TGCGCCAGCAGCTTAGATCGGGACAAATACGAGCAGTACTTC.

The J gene is TRBJ1-1, the V gene TRBV6-5, with TRBD1 identical over 9 bases. Germline CDR1 is MNHEY and CDR2 is SVGAGI. The trim removed 6 bases at V and 0 bases at J, leaving 5 bases unmatched. The CDR3 length is 15 residues. The CDR3 loop reads CASSRGQGMNTEAFF. CDR3 DNA sequence: TGTGCCAGCAGCCGCGGACAGGGGATGAACACTGAAGCTTTCTTT.

V is TRBV24-1 and J is TRBJ2-2, with D possibly being TRBD2 (6 bases). V gave up 0 bases and J gave up 1 base, with 11 bases separating them. This CDR3 comprises 17 residues. Germline values: CDR1 KGHDR, CDR2 SFDVKD. The DNA for the CDR3 is TGTGCCACCAGTGATTTGGACGGGGGAGGGAACACCGGGGAGCTGTTTTTT. As protein: CATSDLDGGGNTGELFF.

V usage is TRBV28 and J usage is TRBJ1-2; D ambiguous. Germline CDR1 MDHEN, CDR2 SYDVKM. Trimming removed 3 bases at V and 2 bases at J, with 10 bases between. The CDR3 sequence is 14 residues long. CDR3 loop: CASSLRGGNYGYTF. The CDR3 coding sequence is TGTGCCAGCAGTTTGCGGGGTGGGAACTATGGCTACACCTTC.

The rearrangement links TRBV3-1 (or the pseudogene TRBV3-2) to TRBJ2-2, with TRBD1 matching over 7 bases. With V trimmed by 6 bases and J by 1 base, 2 bases remained unmatched. The CDR3 contains 14 residues. CDR1 and CDR2 from the germline V gene are LGHDT and YNNKEL (reference sequence). The CDR3, as DNA: TGTGCCAGCAGTCGACAGGGGAACACCGGGGAGCTGTTTTTT. It is translated as CASSRQGNTGELFF.

The chain is built from TRBV11-2 and TRBJ2-7, with TRBD1 identical over 11 bases. Germline trimming cut 5 bases from V and 5 bases from J; bases unmatched to any gene: 8. Per germline, CDR1 SGHAT and CDR2 FQNNGV. The CDR3 is 15 amino acids. In DNA form, the CDR3 reads TGTGCCAGCAGCCCAGGACAGGGGGCTGTTAACGAGCAGTACTTC. This encodes CASSPGQGAVNEQYF.

The chain has TRBV6-5 and TRBJ1-2; D gene uncertain. The CDR3 loop spans 15 amino acids. Germline V gene data show CDR1 as MNHEY and CDR2 as SVGAGI. Trimming pared 0 bases from V and 6 bases from J, leaving 14 bases between. CDR3 sequence (DNA): TGTGCCAGCAGTTACTCAGGAGGACCCCCTCATGGCTACACCTTC. This codes for CASSYSGGPPHGYTF.

The chain couples TRBV27 to TRBJ1-4, with 9 bases identical to TRBD1. Per the germline V gene, CDR1 is MNHEY and CDR2 is SMNVEV (reference sequence). The V gene end was trimmed by 4 bases and the J gene end by 8 bases; junction bases not matched to a gene: 8. CDR3 size: 15 residues. The CDR3 protein is CASSSGQGIREKLFF. CDR3 nucleotide sequence: TGTGCCAGCAGTTCTGGACAGGGGATTCGGGAAAAACTGTTTTTT.

This chain connects TRBV6-5 to TRBJ2-1, with 12 bases that match TRBD2. The V segment lost 6 bases and the J segment 3 bases; nucleotides outside the gene matches: 0. Looked up from germline, CDR1 is MNHEY and CDR2 is SVGAGI. This CDR3 has 14 residues. CDR3 in amino acids: CASRGLAGYNEQFF. DNA of the CDR3: TGTGCCAGCAGGGGACTAGCGGGCTACAATGAGCAGTTCTTC.

CDR3: CASSRQGDNEKLFF. CDR3 coding DNA: TGTGCCAGCAGCCGACAGGGGGACAATGAAAAACTGTTTTTT. This chain joins TRBV5-4 and TRBJ1-4; 9 positions match TRBD1. This CDR3 contains 14 residues. The germline V gene has CDR1 SGHNT and CDR2 YYREEE (reference sequence). J gave up 5 bases and V 4 bases, and 3 bases lay outside the gene matches.

The rearrangement joins TRBV5-4 to TRBJ2-2; 9 bases align to TRBD1. The CDR3 is 14 amino acids. Germline V gene lookup returns CDR1 SGHNT and CDR2 YYREEE (reference sequence). V was pared by 7 bases and J by 1 base, with 2 bases of the junction left unmatched. The CDR3 sequence: CASGTGMNTGELFF. CDR3 in DNA: TGTGCCAGCGGGACAGGGATGAACACCGGGGAGCTGTTTTTT.

The chain uses TRBV5-1 and TRBJ2-2, with D possibly being TRBD1 (6 bases). The CDR3 has 16 amino acids. Between the trimmed V and J ends, which lost 4 bases and 0 bases, there was a span of 13 bases. Germline CDR1 is SGHRS and CDR2 is YFSETQ. CDR3 residues: CASSPGQTTNTGELFF. CDR3 DNA sequence: TGCGCCAGCAGCCCAGGACAGACTACGAACACCGGGGAGCTGTTTTTT.

The V and J genes are TRBV7-6 and TRBJ2-1; TRBD2 agrees at 8 bases. The CDR3 consists of 17 residues. V trimming: 5 bases; J trimming: 5 bases; junction bases outside the gene matches: 14. The germline gives CDR1 SGHVS, CDR2 FNYEAQ. CDR3 sequence reads: CASSPRTSLISNNEQFF. The CDR3, as DNA: TGTGCCAGCAGCCCCCGGACTAGCCTAATCTCAAACAATGAGCAGTTCTTC.